The 6 T cell receptor beta chains below all came from one sample that was sequenced in a study of blood T cell repertoires in COVID-19. Sequencing was performed with immunoSEQ multiplex PCR; in TCRdb, only in-frame clones are kept and a portion is missing. Of over 70,000 clones in the sample, roughly 88% are singletons; the top ten hold almost 7%. Source material: peripheral blood. The source is an elderly woman with acute or convalescent COVID-19.

This chain uses TRBV5-6 with TRBJ1-2; 7 bases fit TRBD1. From germline, CDR1 is SGHDT and CDR2 YYEEEE. J gave up 7 bases and V 4 bases, and 7 bases lay outside the gene matches. The CDR3 consists of 13 residues. The CDR3 reads CASSLGTVGGYTF. Here the CDR3 DNA reads TGTGCCAGCAGCCTCGGGACAGTGGGTGGCTACACCTTC.

The rearrangement links TRBV2 to TRBJ1-2, with 7 nucleotides matching TRBD1. Germline V gives CDR1 SNHLY, CDR2 FYNNEI. This CDR3 region has 15 residues. The junction had 12 bases not matched to a gene; V was cut back by 3 bases and J by 8 bases. The CDR3 nucleotides read TGTGCCAGCAGTGAGACTTCGGGCAGGGGGGAAGGCTACACCTTC. It translates to CASSETSGRGEGYTF.

The chain uses TRBV2 and TRBJ1-2; D remains ambiguous. The length of the CDR3 is 15 residues. Germline-derived CDR1 and CDR2 are SNHLY and FYNNEI. Trimming stripped 6 bases from V and 9 bases from J, with 23 bases between. CDR3 amino acids: CASRVETSELSSYTF. Written as DNA, the CDR3 is TGTGCCAGCAGGGTGGAGACTTCCGAACTTAGTAGCTACACCTTC.

The chain uses TRBV3-1 (or the pseudogene TRBV3-2) and TRBJ1-5, with D unresolved. The germline gives CDR1 LGHDT, CDR2 YNNKEL (reference sequence). Trimming pared 0 bases from V and 4 bases from J, leaving 16 bases between. This CDR3 is 17 amino acids long. The CDR3 spells CASSQDLSGSGNQPQHF. The CDR3 DNA is TGTGCCAGCAGCCAAGATCTTTCCGGGTCGGGGAATCAGCCCCAGCATTTT.

This clone was counted a few times. The gene calls are TRBV2 and TRBJ1-2; the D is unclear. Trimming took 7 bases from V and 8 from J, leaving 8 bases between them. CDR1 is SNHLY, CDR2 FYNNEI, per germline. The CDR3 runs 10 residues. The CDR3 bases are TGTGCCAGCACAGGCGACGGCTACACCTTC. Residues: CASTGDGYTF.

The chain combines TRBV20-1 with TRBJ2-1; D is unclear. Trimming took off 1 base at V and 9 bases at J, with 7 bases between the two ends. CDR1 is DFQATT, CDR2 SNEGSKA, per germline (reference sequence). The CDR3 contains 11 residues. The CDR3 sequence: CSARVVFEQFF. DNA for the CDR3: TGCAGTGCTAGAGTTGTATTTGAGCAGTTCTTC.